This T cell receptor beta chain was identified during a study of blood T cell repertoires in COVID-19. Looking at the study overall: Acute and convalescent COVID-19 samples came from the United States, Italy and Spain.

The CDR3 runs 12 residues. Trimming cost V 3 bases and J 5 bases, with 10 bases left between them. CDR1 and CDR2 (germline): DFQATT, SNEGSKA (reference sequence). A single count supports this clone. Sequenced by immunoSEQ multiplex PCR; TCRdb stores in-frame clones only, minus some. This table holds around 450,000 clones, roughly 87% found once. Sequencing input: PBMCs or T cells enriched from blood (not recorded which). V is TRBV20-1 and J is TRBJ2-5; D might be TRBD1 (5 bases). The sequence was obtained from a man aged 18 to 35 who had recovered from COVID-19. CDR3 in amino acids: CSASLAGETQYF. In DNA form, the CDR3 reads TGCAGTGCTAGTTTAGCAGGGGAGACCCAGTACTTC.